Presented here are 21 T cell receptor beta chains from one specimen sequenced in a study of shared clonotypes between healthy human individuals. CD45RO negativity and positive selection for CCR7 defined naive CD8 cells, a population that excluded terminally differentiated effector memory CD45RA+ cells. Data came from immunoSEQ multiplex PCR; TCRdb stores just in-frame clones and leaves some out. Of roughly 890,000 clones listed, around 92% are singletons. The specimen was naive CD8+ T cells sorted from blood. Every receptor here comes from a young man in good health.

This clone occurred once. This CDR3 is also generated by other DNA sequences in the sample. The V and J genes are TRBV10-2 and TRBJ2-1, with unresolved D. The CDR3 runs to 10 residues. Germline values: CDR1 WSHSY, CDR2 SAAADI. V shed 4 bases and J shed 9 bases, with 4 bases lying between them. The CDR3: CASSAGEQFF. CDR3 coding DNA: TGCGCCAGCAGTGCGGGTGAGCAGTTCTTC.

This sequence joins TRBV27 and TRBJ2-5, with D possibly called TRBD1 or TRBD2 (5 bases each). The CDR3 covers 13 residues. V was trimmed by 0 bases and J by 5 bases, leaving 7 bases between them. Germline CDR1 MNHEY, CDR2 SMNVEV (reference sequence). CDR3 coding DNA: TGTGCCAGCAGTTTATCGGGGGTCGAGACCCAGTACTTC. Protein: CASSLSGVETQYF.

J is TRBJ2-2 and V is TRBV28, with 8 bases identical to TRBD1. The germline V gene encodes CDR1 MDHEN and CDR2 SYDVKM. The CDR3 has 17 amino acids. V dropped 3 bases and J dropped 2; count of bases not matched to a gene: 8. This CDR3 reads CASSFPPGQVNTGELFF. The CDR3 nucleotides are TGTGCCAGCAGTTTCCCACCGGGACAGGTTAACACCGGGGAGCTGTTTTTT.

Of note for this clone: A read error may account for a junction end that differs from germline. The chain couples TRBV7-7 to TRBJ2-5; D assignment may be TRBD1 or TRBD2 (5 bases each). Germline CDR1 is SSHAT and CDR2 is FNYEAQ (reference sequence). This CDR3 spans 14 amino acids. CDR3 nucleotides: TGTGCTAGCAGTTCCCGGGACGGCCAAGAGACCCAGTACTTC. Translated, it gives CASSSRDGQETQYF.

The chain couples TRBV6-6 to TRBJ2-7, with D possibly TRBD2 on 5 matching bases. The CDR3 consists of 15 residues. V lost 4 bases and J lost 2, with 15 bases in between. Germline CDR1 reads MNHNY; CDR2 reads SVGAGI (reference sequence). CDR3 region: CASSFLAGPTYEQYF. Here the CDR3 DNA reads TGTGCCAGCAGTTTCCTCGCGGGCCCAACCTACGAGCAGTACTTC.

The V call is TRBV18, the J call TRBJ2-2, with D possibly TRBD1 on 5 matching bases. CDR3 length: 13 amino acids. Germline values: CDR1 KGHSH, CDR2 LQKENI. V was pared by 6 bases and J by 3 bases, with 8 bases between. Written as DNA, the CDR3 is TGTGCCAGCTCCGACAGCTACACCGGGGAGCTGTTTTTT. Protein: CASSDSYTGELFF.

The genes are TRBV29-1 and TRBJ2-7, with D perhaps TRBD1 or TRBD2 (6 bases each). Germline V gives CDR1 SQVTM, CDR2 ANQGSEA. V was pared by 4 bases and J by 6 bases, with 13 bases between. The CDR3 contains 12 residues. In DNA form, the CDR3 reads TGCAGCGTTGTTTTAGGGGGGAGCGAGCAGTACTTC. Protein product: CSVVLGGSEQYF.

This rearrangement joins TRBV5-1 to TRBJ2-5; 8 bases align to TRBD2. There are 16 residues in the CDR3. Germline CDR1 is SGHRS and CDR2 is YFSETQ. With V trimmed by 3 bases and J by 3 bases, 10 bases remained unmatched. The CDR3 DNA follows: TGCGCCAGCAGCTCGCTAGCGGGCGAGGGGGAAGAGACCCAGTACTTC. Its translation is CASSSLAGEGEETQYF.

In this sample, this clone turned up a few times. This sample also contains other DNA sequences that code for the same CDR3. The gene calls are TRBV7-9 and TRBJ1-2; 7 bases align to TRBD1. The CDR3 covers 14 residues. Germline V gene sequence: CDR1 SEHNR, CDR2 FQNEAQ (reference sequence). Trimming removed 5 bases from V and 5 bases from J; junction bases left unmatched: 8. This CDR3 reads CASSDRDRVYGYTF. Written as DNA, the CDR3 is TGTGCCAGCAGCGACCGGGACAGAGTTTATGGCTACACCTTC.

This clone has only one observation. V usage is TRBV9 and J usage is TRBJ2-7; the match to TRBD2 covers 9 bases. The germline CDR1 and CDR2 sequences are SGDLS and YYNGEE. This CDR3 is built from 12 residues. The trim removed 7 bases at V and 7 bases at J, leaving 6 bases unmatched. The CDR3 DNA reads TGTGCCAGCGGGACTAGCTTGGGGGAGCAGTACTTC. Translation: CASGTSLGEQYF. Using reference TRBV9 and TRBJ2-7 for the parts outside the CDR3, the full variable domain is DSGVTQTPKHLITATGQRVTLRCSPRSGDLSVYWYQQSLDQGLQFLIQYYNGEERAKGNILERFSAQQFPDLHSELNLSSLELGDSALYFCASGTSLGEQYFGPGTRLTVT.

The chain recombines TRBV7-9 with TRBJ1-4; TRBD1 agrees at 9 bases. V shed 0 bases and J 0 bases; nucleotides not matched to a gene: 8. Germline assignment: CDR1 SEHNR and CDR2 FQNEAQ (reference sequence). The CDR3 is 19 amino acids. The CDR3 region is CASSLAGTGFGTTNEKLFF. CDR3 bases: TGTGCCAGCAGCTTAGCCGGGACAGGGTTCGGGACAACTAATGAAAAACTGTTTTTT.

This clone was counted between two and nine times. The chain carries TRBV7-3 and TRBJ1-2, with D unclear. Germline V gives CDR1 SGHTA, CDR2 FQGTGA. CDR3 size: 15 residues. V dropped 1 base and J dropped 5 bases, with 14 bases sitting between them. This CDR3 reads CASSLNPDGSYGYTF. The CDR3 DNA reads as TGTGCCAGCAGCTTAAACCCCGACGGATCATATGGCTACACCTTC.

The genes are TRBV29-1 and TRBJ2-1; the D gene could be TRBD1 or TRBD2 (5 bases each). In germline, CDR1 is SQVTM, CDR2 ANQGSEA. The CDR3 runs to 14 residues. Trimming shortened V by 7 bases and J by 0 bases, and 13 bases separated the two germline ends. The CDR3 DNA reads TGCAGCGCCCTAGGGACGGGCTCCTACAATGAGCAGTTCTTC. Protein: CSALGTGSYNEQFF.

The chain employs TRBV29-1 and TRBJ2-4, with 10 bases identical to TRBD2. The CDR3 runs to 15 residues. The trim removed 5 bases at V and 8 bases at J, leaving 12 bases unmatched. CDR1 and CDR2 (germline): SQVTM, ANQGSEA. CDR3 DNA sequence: TGCAGCGTTACTACTAGCGGGATGACCTCACACATTCAGTACTTC. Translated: CSVTTSGMTSHIQYF.

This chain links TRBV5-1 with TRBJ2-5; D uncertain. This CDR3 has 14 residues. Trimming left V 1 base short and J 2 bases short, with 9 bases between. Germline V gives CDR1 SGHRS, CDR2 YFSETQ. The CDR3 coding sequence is TGCGCCAGCAGCTTGTATGGGGTACAAGAGACCCAGTACTTC. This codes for CASSLYGVQETQYF.

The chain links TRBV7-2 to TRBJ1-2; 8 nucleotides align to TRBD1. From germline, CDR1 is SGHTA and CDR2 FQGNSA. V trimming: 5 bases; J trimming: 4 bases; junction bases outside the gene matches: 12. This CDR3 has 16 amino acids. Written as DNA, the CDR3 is TGTGCCAGCAGCCCACCACCGGGACAGGCAACCTATGGCTACACCTTC. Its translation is CASSPPPGQATYGYTF.

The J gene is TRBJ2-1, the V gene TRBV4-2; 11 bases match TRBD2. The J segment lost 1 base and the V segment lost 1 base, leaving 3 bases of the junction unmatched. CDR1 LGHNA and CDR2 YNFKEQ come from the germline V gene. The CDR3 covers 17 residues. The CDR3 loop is CASSQVAGGTSYNEQFF. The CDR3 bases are TGTGCCAGCAGCCAAGTAGCGGGAGGGACGTCCTACAATGAGCAGTTCTTC.

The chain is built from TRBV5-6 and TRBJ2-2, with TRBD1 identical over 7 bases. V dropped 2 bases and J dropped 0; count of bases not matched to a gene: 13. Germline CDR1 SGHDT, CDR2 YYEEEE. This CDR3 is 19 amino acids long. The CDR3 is CASSFFGLRGSANTGELFF. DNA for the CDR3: TGTGCCAGCAGCTTTTTCGGGCTCAGGGGGTCCGCGAACACCGGGGAGCTGTTTTTT.

The DNA of the CDR3 is TGTGCCAGCACCGGCTATGGCACTGAAGCTTTCTTT. The encoded protein is CASTGYGTEAFF. V is TRBV5-4 and J is TRBJ1-1; no reliable D call. The CDR3 loop spans 12 amino acids. V shed 6 bases and J shed 4 bases, with 10 bases lying between them. From germline, CDR1 is SGHNT and CDR2 YYREEE (reference sequence).

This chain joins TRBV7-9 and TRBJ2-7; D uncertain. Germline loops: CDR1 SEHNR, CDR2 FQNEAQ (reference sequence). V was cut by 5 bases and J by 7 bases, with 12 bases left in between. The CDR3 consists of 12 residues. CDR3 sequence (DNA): TGTGCCAGCAGCGCAAGGTCGTGGGAGCAGTACTTC. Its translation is CASSARSWEQYF. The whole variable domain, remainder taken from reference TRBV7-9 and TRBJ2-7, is DTGVSQNPRHKITKRGQNVTFRCDPISEHNRLYWYRQTLGQGPEFLTYFQNEAQLEKSRLLSDRFSAERPKGSFSTLEIQRTEQGDSAMYLCASSARSWEQYFGPGTRLTVT.

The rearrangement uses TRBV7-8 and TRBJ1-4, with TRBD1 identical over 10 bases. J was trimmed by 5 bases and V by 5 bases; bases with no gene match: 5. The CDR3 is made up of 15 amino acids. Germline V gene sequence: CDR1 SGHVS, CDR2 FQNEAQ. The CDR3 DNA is TGTGCCAGCAGCCTATCGACAGGGGGCAATGAAAAACTGTTTTTT. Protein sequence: CASSLSTGGNEKLFF.